Listed below are T cell receptor beta chains from one sample, sequenced in a study of CD8 T cell repertoires and HIV-1 epitope variants. Here immunoSEQ multiplex PCR was the method, and the copy in TCRdb shows in-frame clones only, minus some. Found here are roughly 4,000 clones, around 60% of them singletons; the top ten hold around 42%. Their recognized antigens are unknown. Sequencing was carried out using cultured CD8+ T cells derived from PBMCs. The source is a male donor with HIV. Both conserved end residues are part of each CDR3. A D gene is named only where the DNA matches it firmly. Only some rows state a clone size, as once, few, many or a class for expanded clones.

cdr3_aa: CASSSAGIDQETQYF; cdr3_nt: TGTGCCAGCAGCTCCGCCGGGATAGATCAAGAGACCCAGTACTTC; cdr3_length: 15; d_call: NA; v_call: TRBV5-6; clone_size: NA; j_call: TRBJ2-5
cdr3_aa: CASRTGVRNTEAFF; cdr3_nt: TGTGCCAGTAGGACAGGGGTGCGGAACACTGAAGCTTTCTTT; cdr3_length: 14; d_call: TRBD1; v_call: TRBV19; clone_size: NA; j_call: TRBJ1-1
cdr3_aa: CASSSSQGADYGYTF; cdr3_nt: TGTGCCAGCAGTTCTTCACAGGGGGCTGACTATGGCTACACCTTC; cdr3_length: 15; d_call: TRBD1; v_call: TRBV6-5; clone_size: NA; j_call: TRBJ1-2
cdr3_aa: CAWSEGEQLQFF; cdr3_nt: TGTGCCTGGAGTGAGGGGGAACAGCTCCAGTTCTTC; cdr3_length: 12; d_call: NA; v_call: TRBV30; clone_size: NA; j_call: TRBJ2-1
cdr3_aa: CASNDRRWGGLAENIQYF; cdr3_nt: TGTGCCAGTAACGATCGGAGGTGGGGGGGACTAGCGGAAAACATTCAGTACTTC; cdr3_length: 18; d_call: TRBD2; v_call: TRBV19; clone_size: few; j_call: TRBJ2-4
cdr3_aa: CASSLGTSALEQFF; cdr3_nt: TGTGCCAGCAGCTTGGGGACTAGCGCGCTTGAGCAGTTCTTC; cdr3_length: 14; d_call: TRBD2; v_call: TRBV5-6; clone_size: NA; j_call: TRBJ2-1
cdr3_aa: CASSGPPGNQPQHF; cdr3_nt: TGTGCCAGCAGCGGGCCGCCTGGCAATCAGCCCCAGCATTTT; cdr3_length: 14; d_call: NA; v_call: TRBV9; clone_size: NA; j_call: TRBJ1-5
cdr3_aa: CASVSPSGHVQETQYF; cdr3_nt: TGTGCCAGCGTTAGTCCTAGCGGCCACGTTCAAGAGACCCAGTACTTC; cdr3_length: 16; d_call: TRBD2; v_call: TRBV28; clone_size: once; j_call: TRBJ2-5
cdr3_aa: CASSLWAGQGDEAFF; cdr3_nt: TGTGCCAGCAGCTTATGGGCCGGGCAGGGTGATGAAGCTTTCTTT; cdr3_length: 15; d_call: NA; v_call: TRBV7-2; clone_size: NA; j_call: TRBJ1-1
cdr3_aa: CASSIGLQTNQPQHF; cdr3_nt: TGTGCCAGTAGTATTGGATTGCAGACTAATCAGCCCCAGCATTTT; cdr3_length: 15; d_call: NA; v_call: TRBV19; clone_size: NA; j_call: TRBJ1-5
cdr3_aa: CASSDSTVTYEQYF; cdr3_nt: TGTGCCAGCAGCGACTCGACAGTTACCTACGAGCAGTACTTC; cdr3_length: 14; d_call: NA; v_call: TRBV7-9; clone_size: NA; j_call: TRBJ2-7
cdr3_aa: CASSRPYNEQFF; cdr3_nt: TGTGCCAGCAGCCGACCCTACAATGAGCAGTTCTTC; cdr3_length: 12; d_call: NA; v_call: TRBV6-6; clone_size: NA; j_call: TRBJ2-1
cdr3_aa: CASSYGLTNTEAFF; cdr3_nt: TGTGCCAGCAGTTATGGCCTCACGAACACTGAAGCTTTCTTT; cdr3_length: 14; d_call: NA; v_call: TRBV6-5; clone_size: NA; j_call: TRBJ1-1
cdr3_aa: CASSQDSRNQPQHF; cdr3_nt: TGTGCCAGCAGTCAGGACTCTCGCAATCAGCCCCAGCATTTT; cdr3_length: 14; d_call: NA; v_call: TRBV28; clone_size: NA; j_call: TRBJ1-5
cdr3_aa: CASSLGTSKNIQYF; cdr3_nt: TGTGCCAGCAGTTTGGGGACTAGCAAAAACATTCAGTACTTC; cdr3_length: 14; d_call: TRBD2; v_call: TRBV28; clone_size: NA; j_call: TRBJ2-4
cdr3_aa: CASSERQGGGTGELFF; cdr3_nt: TGTGCCAGCAGTGAACGACAGGGCGGCGGCACCGGGGAGCTGTTTTTT; cdr3_length: 16; d_call: TRBD1; v_call: TRBV6-1; clone_size: once; j_call: TRBJ2-2
cdr3_aa: CASSDLNNEQFF; cdr3_nt: TGTGCCAGCAGTGACCTAAACAATGAGCAGTTCTTC; cdr3_length: 12; d_call: NA; v_call: TRBV2; clone_size: NA; j_call: TRBJ2-1
cdr3_aa: CASSGERAGTDTQYF; cdr3_nt: TGTGCCAGCAGTGGGGAGAGGGCCGGGACAGATACGCAGTATTTT; cdr3_length: 15; d_call: NA; v_call: TRBV6-4; clone_size: few; j_call: TRBJ2-3
cdr3_aa: CASSQDTSGGASEQFF; cdr3_nt: TGCGCCAGCAGCCAAGATACAAGCGGGGGGGCAAGTGAGCAGTTCTTC; cdr3_length: 16; d_call: TRBD2; v_call: TRBV4-3; clone_size: few; j_call: TRBJ2-1
cdr3_aa: CASSHGGLNEQFF; cdr3_nt: TGTGCCAGTAGTCACGGGGGCCTCAATGAGCAGTTCTTC; cdr3_length: 13; d_call: NA; v_call: TRBV19; clone_size: NA; j_call: TRBJ2-1
cdr3_aa: CASSSDRSYEQYF; cdr3_nt: TGTGCCAGCAGCAGCGACAGGAGTTACGAGCAGTACTTC; cdr3_length: 13; d_call: NA; v_call: TRBV5-8; clone_size: NA; j_call: TRBJ2-7
cdr3_aa: CASSFRGETGELFF; cdr3_nt: TGTGCCAGCAGCTTTAGAGGGGAAACCGGGGAGCTGTTTTTT; cdr3_length: 14; d_call: NA; v_call: TRBV11-3; clone_size: once; j_call: TRBJ2-2
cdr3_aa: CASSIIQGPRGNQPQHF; cdr3_nt: TGTGCCAGTAGTATAATTCAGGGCCCCCGGGGCAATCAGCCCCAGCATTTT; cdr3_length: 17; d_call: NA; v_call: TRBV19; clone_size: NA; j_call: TRBJ1-5
cdr3_aa: CASSLDPTDFNYGYTF; cdr3_nt: TGTGCCAGCAGTCTGGACCCGACAGATTTTAACTATGGCTACACCTTC; cdr3_length: 16; d_call: NA; v_call: TRBV28; clone_size: NA; j_call: TRBJ1-2
cdr3_aa: CASSLSIQARSQETQYF; cdr3_nt: TGTGCCAGCAGTTTATCGATACAGGCGAGGTCCCAAGAGACCCAGTACTTC; cdr3_length: 17; d_call: NA; v_call: TRBV27; clone_size: NA; j_call: TRBJ2-5
cdr3_aa: CASSVGEWGNQPQHF; cdr3_nt: TGTGCCAGTAGTGTCGGGGAATGGGGCAATCAGCCCCAGCATTTT; cdr3_length: 15; d_call: NA; v_call: TRBV19; clone_size: few; j_call: TRBJ1-5
cdr3_aa: CASSYLGADGYTF; cdr3_nt: TGTGCCAGCAGTTATTTGGGGGCCGATGGCTACACCTTC; cdr3_length: 13; d_call: NA; v_call: TRBV6-5; clone_size: once; j_call: TRBJ1-2
cdr3_aa: CASSAYGGAYNEQFF; cdr3_nt: TGTGCCAGCAGTGCCTACGGGGGGGCCTACAATGAGCAGTTCTTC; cdr3_length: 15; d_call: TRBD2; v_call: TRBV27; clone_size: NA; j_call: TRBJ2-1
cdr3_aa: CASSVDTDNYQPQHF; cdr3_nt: TGTGCCAGCAGCGTAGACACCGACAACTATCAGCCCCAGCATTTT; cdr3_length: 15; d_call: NA; v_call: TRBV6-5; clone_size: NA; j_call: TRBJ1-5
cdr3_aa: CASSVDGDGNQPQHF; cdr3_nt: TGTGCCAGCAGCGTAGATGGGGACGGCAATCAGCCCCAGCATTTT; cdr3_length: 15; d_call: NA; v_call: TRBV9; clone_size: once; j_call: TRBJ1-5
cdr3_aa: CASRNGGSTEAFF; cdr3_nt: TGTGCCAGTAGGAACGGGGGGTCCACTGAAGCTTTCTTT; cdr3_length: 13; d_call: NA; v_call: TRBV19; clone_size: NA; j_call: TRBJ1-1
cdr3_aa: CASSAGTTNTEAFF; cdr3_nt: TGTGCCAGCAGCGCCGGGACAACTAACACTGAAGCTTTCTTT; cdr3_length: 14; d_call: NA; v_call: TRBV9; clone_size: NA; j_call: TRBJ1-1
cdr3_aa: CASSQQGLAGEQFF; cdr3_nt: TGTGCCAGCAGTCAACAGGGGTTGGCGGGTGAGCAGTTCTTC; cdr3_length: 14; d_call: TRBD1; v_call: TRBV6-6; clone_size: once; j_call: TRBJ2-1
cdr3_aa: CASSLGVGAREQFF; cdr3_nt: TGTGCCAGCAGCTTGGGTGTAGGGGCTCGAGAGCAGTTCTTC; cdr3_length: 14; d_call: NA; v_call: TRBV7-9; clone_size: NA; j_call: TRBJ2-1
cdr3_aa: CASKTGGNTEAFF; cdr3_nt: TGTGCCAGTAAAACAGGAGGTAACACTGAAGCTTTCTTT; cdr3_length: 13; d_call: NA; v_call: TRBV19; clone_size: once; j_call: TRBJ1-1
cdr3_aa: CASSFAGGSSGEQYF; cdr3_nt: TGTGCCAGCAGTTTTGCAGGGGGTTCTTCGGGGGAGCAGTACTTC; cdr3_length: 15; d_call: TRBD1; v_call: TRBV28; clone_size: NA; j_call: TRBJ2-7
cdr3_aa: CASSLWGDTGELFF; cdr3_nt: TGTGCCAGCAGCTTGTGGGGCGACACCGGGGAGCTGTTTTTT; cdr3_length: 14; d_call: NA; v_call: TRBV5-8; clone_size: NA; j_call: TRBJ2-2
cdr3_aa: CASSSGTGGEQYF; cdr3_nt: TGTGCCAGCAGCTCTGGGACAGGTGGAGAGCAGTACTTC; cdr3_length: 13; d_call: TRBD1; v_call: TRBV7-7; clone_size: NA; j_call: TRBJ2-7
cdr3_aa: CASSVTANTGELFF; cdr3_nt: TGTGCCAGCAGCGTAACAGCGAACACCGGGGAGCTGTTTTTT; cdr3_length: 14; d_call: NA; v_call: TRBV11-2; clone_size: few; j_call: TRBJ2-2
cdr3_aa: CASSLGGGSNGYTF; cdr3_nt: TGTGCCAGCAGCTTAGGAGGGGGCAGTAATGGCTACACCTTC; cdr3_length: 14; d_call: TRBD1; v_call: TRBV7-9; clone_size: NA; j_call: TRBJ1-2
cdr3_aa: CASSSTVNTEAFF; cdr3_nt: TGTGCCAGCAGCTCAACAGTGAACACTGAAGCTTTCTTT; cdr3_length: 13; d_call: NA; v_call: TRBV7-6; clone_size: NA; j_call: TRBJ1-1
cdr3_aa: CASWGGLNEQFF; cdr3_nt: TGTGCCAGCTGGGGGGGCTTAAATGAGCAGTTCTTC; cdr3_length: 12; d_call: NA; v_call: TRBV28; clone_size: NA; j_call: TRBJ2-1
cdr3_aa: CATSPDRSGYNEQFF; cdr3_nt: TGTGCCACCAGCCCTGACCGGTCAGGGTACAATGAGCAGTTCTTC; cdr3_length: 15; d_call: NA; v_call: TRBV15; clone_size: NA; j_call: TRBJ2-1
cdr3_aa: CASSPSTGSYEQYF; cdr3_nt: TGTGCCAGCAGCCCCTCGACAGGATCCTACGAGCAGTACTTC; cdr3_length: 14; d_call: NA; v_call: TRBV7-8; clone_size: NA; j_call: TRBJ2-7
cdr3_aa: CASMGGSWSSYNEQFF; cdr3_nt: TGTGCCAGCATGGGAGGTAGCTGGAGCTCCTACAATGAGCAGTTCTTC; cdr3_length: 16; d_call: NA; v_call: TRBV27; clone_size: NA; j_call: TRBJ2-1
cdr3_aa: CASSRDRGSGYTF; cdr3_nt: TGTGCCAGCAGCAGAGACAGGGGGTCTGGCTACACCTTC; cdr3_length: 13; d_call: TRBD1; v_call: TRBV6-6; clone_size: NA; j_call: TRBJ1-2
cdr3_aa: CASSEGNTIYF; cdr3_nt: TGCGCCAGCAGTGAGGGAAACACCATATATTTT; cdr3_length: 11; d_call: NA; v_call: TRBV10-2; clone_size: few; j_call: TRBJ1-3
cdr3_aa: CASSLDLTGSAETQYF; cdr3_nt: TGTGCCAGCAGCTTAGATCTGACTGGGAGCGCAGAGACCCAGTACTTC; cdr3_length: 16; d_call: NA; v_call: TRBV11-2; clone_size: NA; j_call: TRBJ2-5
cdr3_aa: CASSSWGLSYEQYF; cdr3_nt: TGTGCCAGCAGCTCGTGGGGACTCTCCTACGAGCAGTACTTC; cdr3_length: 14; d_call: NA; v_call: TRBV5-4; clone_size: NA; j_call: TRBJ2-7
cdr3_aa: CASSLHPTDYDYGYTF; cdr3_nt: TGTGCCAGCAGCCTCCATCCGACAGATTATGACTATGGCTACACCTTC; cdr3_length: 16; d_call: NA; v_call: TRBV28; clone_size: once; j_call: TRBJ1-2
cdr3_aa: CASSGTGPTGELFF; cdr3_nt: TGCGCCAGCTCTGGGACAGGACCCACCGGGGAGCTGTTTTTT; cdr3_length: 14; d_call: TRBD1; v_call: TRBV5-1; clone_size: NA; j_call: TRBJ2-2
cdr3_aa: CASSFPQEQGAENTEAFF; cdr3_nt: TGTGCCAGCAGTTTTCCCCAGGAACAGGGGGCAGAGAACACTGAAGCTTTCTTT; cdr3_length: 18; d_call: TRBD1; v_call: TRBV28; clone_size: once; j_call: TRBJ1-1
cdr3_aa: CASSFVENTGELFF; cdr3_nt: TGTGCCAGCAGTTTTGTAGAAAACACCGGGGAGCTGTTTTTT; cdr3_length: 14; d_call: NA; v_call: TRBV27; clone_size: once; j_call: TRBJ2-2
cdr3_aa: CASSQGDEGRPLHF; cdr3_nt: TGCGCCAGCAGCCAAGGAGATGAAGGGCGGCCTCTCCACTTT; cdr3_length: 14; d_call: NA; v_call: TRBV4-3; clone_size: NA; j_call: TRBJ1-6
cdr3_aa: CASSLVRSVTEQYF; cdr3_nt: TGTGCCAGCAGCTTAGTGAGGTCCGTCACGGAGCAGTACTTC; cdr3_length: 14; d_call: NA; v_call: TRBV7-9; clone_size: NA; j_call: TRBJ2-7
cdr3_aa: CASSQEGDRGYTDTQYF; cdr3_nt: TGCGCCAGCAGCCAAGAGGGGGACAGGGGGTACACAGATACGCAGTATTTT; cdr3_length: 17; d_call: TRBD1; v_call: TRBV4-1; clone_size: once; j_call: TRBJ2-3
cdr3_aa: CASSQDGRGLATNEKLFF; cdr3_nt: TGCGCCAGCAGCCAAGATGGAAGGGGGCTTGCAACTAATGAAAAACTGTTTTTT; cdr3_length: 18; d_call: TRBD1; v_call: TRBV4-1; clone_size: NA; j_call: TRBJ1-4
cdr3_aa: CASRHDLNTEAFF; cdr3_nt: TGTGCCAGCAGGCATGACCTGAACACTGAAGCTTTCTTT; cdr3_length: 13; d_call: NA; v_call: TRBV28; clone_size: NA; j_call: TRBJ1-1
cdr3_aa: CASTLGNTEAFF; cdr3_nt: TGTGCCAGCACATTGGGGAACACTGAAGCTTTCTTT; cdr3_length: 12; d_call: NA; v_call: TRBV28; clone_size: NA; j_call: TRBJ1-1
cdr3_aa: CASSWTSGSYNEQFF; cdr3_nt: TGTGCCAGCAGTTGGACTAGCGGGAGTTATAATGAGCAGTTCTTC; cdr3_length: 15; d_call: TRBD2; v_call: TRBV27; clone_size: NA; j_call: TRBJ2-1